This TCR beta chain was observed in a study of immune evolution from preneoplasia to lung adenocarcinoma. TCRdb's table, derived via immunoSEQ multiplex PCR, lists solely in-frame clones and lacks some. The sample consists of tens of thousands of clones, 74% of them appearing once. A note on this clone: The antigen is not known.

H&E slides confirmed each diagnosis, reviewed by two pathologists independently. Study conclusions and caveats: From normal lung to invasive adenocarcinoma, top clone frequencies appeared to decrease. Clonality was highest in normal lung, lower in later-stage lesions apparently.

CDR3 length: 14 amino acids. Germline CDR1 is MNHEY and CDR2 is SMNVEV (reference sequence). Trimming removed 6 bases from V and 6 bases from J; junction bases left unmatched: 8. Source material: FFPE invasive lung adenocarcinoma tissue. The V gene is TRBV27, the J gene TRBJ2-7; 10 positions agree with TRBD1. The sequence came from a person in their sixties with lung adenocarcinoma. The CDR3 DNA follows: TGTGCCAGCAGCCTAACCGGGACAGGGGCCGAGCAGTACTTC. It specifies CASSLTGTGAEQYF.